This TCR beta chain was recorded in a study of neurological immune-mediated disorders. A remark on this clonotype: The antigen remains undetermined.

Findings of the study overall: Healthy controls had more TCR clonal expansion than multiple sclerosis, which showed the least, whereas HTLV-1-associated myelopathy showed the most.

For the unsorted libraries, 2 million PBMCs stored at -80 C served as input. The method for making cDNA was 5'RACE, and it used 10-nucleotide random UMIs. The output of every sequencing run, over 170 million TCR-beta sequences, came from 15-18 subjects. Each CDR3 protein is one row after TCRdb ran MiXCR on the 5' RACE reads. The sample has under 85,000 distinct CDR3 sequences, over 9% seen once. Material for sequencing was PBMCs. This clonotype was sampled from a man aged 40-49 years in good health.

CDR3 region: CASSVDNEQFF. The CDR3 coding sequence is TGTGCCAGCAGTGTGGACAATGAGCAGTTCTTC. The chain carries TRBV12-3 or TRBV12-4 and TRBJ2-1; no clear D. This CDR3 region has 11 residues. V shed 5 bases and J shed 5 bases, with 4 bases lying between them.